The 15 T cell receptor beta chains below were found in one sample sequenced in a study of blood T cell repertoires in COVID-19. Only in-frame clones appear in the TCRdb table, and some are missing; sequencing was by immunoSEQ multiplex PCR. The sample shows about 180,000 clones, 85% to 90% of them seen only once. The specimen sequenced was peripheral blood. The receptors shown here come from a man aged 65 to 79 with active or convalescent COVID-19.

The rearrangement joins TRBV24-1 to TRBJ1-2; the D gene is possibly TRBD1 (6 bases). The CDR3 has 14 residues. The V gene's germline CDR1 is KGHDR and CDR2 SFDVKD. Trimming stripped 5 bases from V and 7 bases from J, with 16 bases between. The CDR3 reads CATSARQGRRGYTF. The CDR3 DNA sequence: TGTGCCACCAGTGCAAGGCAGGGGCGACGTGGCTACACCTTC.

The chain couples TRBV30 to TRBJ1-1; possible D gene TRBD1, 6 bases. The germline V and J ends were trimmed by 4 bases and 2 bases, with 11 bases remaining between them. Germline V gene lookup returns CDR1 GTSNPN and CDR2 SVGIG (reference sequence). CDR3 size: 13 residues. CDR3 residues: CAWIPRGNTEAFF. The DNA of the CDR3 is TGTGCCTGGATTCCCAGGGGAAACACTGAAGCTTTCTTT.

The sample holds a few counts of this clone. The V gene is TRBV7-9, the J gene TRBJ2-1, with D unclear. The CDR3 sequence is 12 residues long. CDR1 and CDR2 from the germline V gene are SEHNR and FQNEAQ (reference sequence). V lost 4 bases to trimming and J lost 8 bases, with 9 bases between them. The CDR3 DNA is TGTGCCAGCAGCTCCTTTAGAGATGAGCAGTTCTTC. Translated: CASSSFRDEQFF.

The J gene is TRBJ1-5, the V gene TRBV3-1 (or the pseudogene TRBV3-2); no clear D. This CDR3 has 16 amino acids. With 1 base removed from V and 6 bases from J, the gap between germline ends came to 16 bases. Germline-derived CDR1 and CDR2 are LGHDT and YNNKEL (reference sequence). The CDR3 DNA reads as TGTGCCAGCAGCCAAGGCGGAGCGGGGATCGGTCAGCCCCAGCATTTT. The encoded protein is CASSQGGAGIGQPQHF.

This clone appeared a single time. V is TRBV5-1 and J is TRBJ1-2; D not certain. CDR3 length: 13 amino acids. The germline CDR1 and CDR2 sequences are SGHRS and YFSETQ. The V end lost 3 bases, the J end lost 6 bases, and 12 bases lay between the germline ends. CDR3 DNA sequence: TGCGCCAGCAGCTCAGGCAATAAGGATGGCTACACCTTC. This codes for CASSSGNKDGYTF.

The V call is TRBV6-6, the J call TRBJ2-3; D might be TRBD2 (7 bases). The germline V gene has CDR1 MNHNY and CDR2 SVGAGI (reference sequence). The germline V and J ends were trimmed by 2 bases and 1 base, with 10 bases remaining between them. The CDR3 runs to 15 residues. CDR3: CASSYGGGRTDTQYF. The CDR3 DNA follows: TGTGCCAGCAGTTACGGGGGGGGGCGCACAGATACGCAGTATTTT.

The rearrangement links TRBV4-1 to TRBJ2-7; TRBD1 agrees at 7 bases. CDR3 size: 15 residues. The ends lost 1 base at V and 2 bases at J; junction bases unmatched: 5. Germline lookup yields CDR1 MGHRA and CDR2 YSYEKL. DNA of the CDR3: TGCGCCAGCAGCCAAGGGACAGGACTTGCCTACGAGCAGTACTTC. Protein product: CASSQGTGLAYEQYF.

This clone was recorded only once. The chain employs TRBV9 and TRBJ2-1; 7 bases are shared with TRBD2. This CDR3 has 15 amino acids. CDR1 is SGDLS, CDR2 YYNGEE, per germline. Trimming took 3 bases from V and 12 from J; bases not matched to a gene: 15. CDR3 DNA sequence: TGTGCCAGCAGCGGGGAGGGGCTAAACAATGAGCGGCAGTTCTTC. Protein: CASSGEGLNNERQFF.

The rearrangement uses TRBV10-1 and TRBJ1-6; D unclear. The CDR3 is 16 amino acids. Trimming shortened V by 2 bases and J by 7 bases, and 15 bases separated the two germline ends. Germline V CDR1 and CDR2: WNHNN, SYGVQD (reference sequence). The chain's CDR3 is CASSEEAKGLNSPLHF. The CDR3 DNA sequence: TGCGCCAGCAGTGAGGAGGCCAAAGGACTAAATTCACCCCTCCACTTT.

J is TRBJ1-6 and V is TRBV6-5; a weak D match, TRBD1 (6 bases). V shed 7 bases and J shed 0 bases, with 10 bases lying between them. This CDR3 comprises 15 residues. Germline values: CDR1 MNHEY, CDR2 SVGAGI. CDR3 bases: TGTGCCAGCACCGGACAGCGCTCCTATAATTCACCCCTCCACTTT. Protein product: CASTGQRSYNSPLHF.

CDR3 in DNA: TGTGCCAGCAGCCCCCAAGGATCCGGGACAGAAAATAAGGTCGCTTTCTTT. This gives the protein CASSPQGSGTENKVAFF. The rearrangement uses TRBV3-1 (or the pseudogene TRBV3-2) and TRBJ1-1; 7 positions agree with TRBD1. Trimming took 4 bases from V and 11 from J; bases not matched to a gene: 22. This CDR3 has 17 residues. Germline V CDR1 and CDR2: LGHDT, YNNKEL (reference sequence).

The count of this clone is one. The chain joins TRBV7-2 to TRBJ1-5; tentatively, D is TRBD1 (6 bases). From germline, CDR1 is SGHTA and CDR2 FQGNSA. V lost 7 bases, J lost 5 bases, and 18 bases lay in between. The CDR3 consists of 15 residues. In nucleotides, the CDR3 is TGTGCCAGCAACTACGAGGGGGAATGGGATCAGCCCCAGCATTTT. Protein product: CASNYEGEWDQPQHF.

J is TRBJ1-6 and V is TRBV7-2; D is unresolved. The CDR3 runs to 12 residues. Looked up from germline, CDR1 is SGHTA and CDR2 is FQGNSA. Trimming removed 3 bases at V and 7 bases at J, with 4 bases between. Here the CDR3 reads CASSFLNSPLHF. Here the CDR3 DNA reads TGTGCCAGCAGCTTCCTGAATTCACCCCTCCACTTT.

The rearrangement links TRBV28 to TRBJ2-7; perhaps TRBD1 as D (5 bases). V shed 2 bases and J shed 4 bases, with 9 bases lying between them. Looked up from germline, CDR1 is MDHEN and CDR2 is SYDVKM. This CDR3 has 13 residues. In DNA, the CDR3 is TGTGCCAGCAGTTTAGGGGCAGGGTACGAGCAGTACTTC. Protein sequence: CASSLGAGYEQYF.

The V and J genes are TRBV19 and TRBJ1-5; 7 positions match TRBD1. The V gene's germline CDR1 is LNHDA and CDR2 SQIVND (reference sequence). The CDR3 runs to 14 residues. Trimming took 7 bases from V and 4 from J; bases not matched to a gene: 7. The CDR3 spells CASTKGTANQPQHF. The CDR3, as DNA: TGTGCCAGTACCAAAGGGACAGCTAATCAGCCCCAGCATTTT.